This passage covers 24 T cell receptor beta chains from one sample sequenced in a study of blood T cell repertoires in COVID-19. Sequencing used immunoSEQ multiplex PCR; TCRdb keeps in-frame clones, though not all of them. The sample has about 73,000 clones; 75% to 80% are singletons. Sequenced input: peripheral blood. The receptors were sampled from a man in his 70s with COVID-19, enrolled during active disease.

The V gene is TRBV7-3, the J gene TRBJ1-1; no reliable D call. CDR1 is SGHTA, CDR2 FQGTGA, per germline. The length of the CDR3 is 17 residues. Trimming pared 0 bases from V and 3 bases from J, leaving 17 bases between. In nucleotides, the CDR3 is TGTGCCAGCAGCTTAACTGGTTCGCTCCGCCCGGACACTGAAGCTTTCTTT. Its protein product is CASSLTGSLRPDTEAFF.

V usage is TRBV7-8 and J usage is TRBJ2-7, with a weak D call TRBD1 (7 bases). This CDR3 spans 15 amino acids. Germline CDR1 and CDR2: SGHVS and FQNEAQ. With 3 bases removed from V and 2 bases from J, the gap between germline ends came to 14 bases. CDR3 amino acids: CASSFRRGETYEQYF. CDR3 nucleotides: TGTGCCAGCAGCTTCCGCAGGGGGGAAACCTACGAGCAGTACTTC.

This clone was observed a few times. This sequence joins TRBV9 and TRBJ1-3, with 8 bases that match TRBD1. This CDR3 region has 19 residues. Trimming at V came to 0 bases and at J to 3 bases, leaving 14 bases not matched to a gene. From germline, CDR1 is SGDLS and CDR2 YYNGEE. Here the CDR3 reads CASSVGRGQKGSRGNTIYF. For the CDR3, the DNA is TGTGCCAGCAGCGTAGGCAGGGGGCAAAAGGGGTCCCGTGGAAACACCATATATTTT.

The chain joins TRBV7-2 to TRBJ1-5; 7 bases map to TRBD1. J was trimmed by 1 base and V by 5 bases; bases with no gene match: 5. The CDR3 is 15 amino acids. Germline V gene lookup returns CDR1 SGHTA and CDR2 FQGNSA. Here the CDR3 reads CASSPMTGSNQPQHF. The CDR3, as DNA: TGTGCCAGCAGCCCGATGACAGGGAGCAATCAGCCCCAGCATTTT.

The genes are TRBV27 and TRBJ1-4; D is possibly TRBD1 (6 bases). In germline, CDR1 is MNHEY, CDR2 SMNVEV (reference sequence). The CDR3 is 18 amino acids. Trimming pared 9 bases from V and 3 bases from J, leaving 26 bases between. CDR3 sequence (DNA): TGTGCCAGTCAGTCCAAACCGGGACAAACTTGGGCTAATGAAAAACTGTTTTTT. Protein: CASQSKPGQTWANEKLFF.

In DNA, the CDR3 is TGTGCCAGCTCACTCGGGCCAGGGGGCAATGGCTACACCTTC. It codes for CASSLGPGGNGYTF. This sequence joins TRBV18 and TRBJ1-2; TRBD1 matches at 8 bases. The CDR3 loop spans 14 amino acids. Germline assignment: CDR1 KGHSH and CDR2 LQKENI. Trimming took 4 bases from V and 6 from J; bases not matched to a gene: 7.

The chain couples TRBV18 to TRBJ2-5; possibly TRBD2 for D (6 bases). The germline V gene has CDR1 KGHSH and CDR2 LQKENI. The CDR3 spans 13 residues. The ends were cut back, 3 bases at V and 3 bases at J, with 8 bases in the middle. The CDR3 DNA sequence: TGTGCCAGCTCACCGGGACTGGAAGAGACCCAGTACTTC. Amino acids: CASSPGLEETQYF.

DNA for the CDR3: TGTGCCTGGAGCTACTCCCCAGGGACGCAGTATTTT. Its translation: CAWSYSPGTQYF. The gene calls are TRBV30 and TRBJ2-3; perhaps TRBD1 as D (5 bases). CDR3 size: 12 residues. V lost 3 bases to trimming and J lost 9 bases, with 13 bases between them. Germline values: CDR1 GTSNPN, CDR2 SVGIG (reference sequence).

This CDR3 is CASSQEYTYGYTF. The CDR3 DNA is TGCGCCAGCAGCCAAGAGTATACTTATGGCTACACCTTC. The chain uses TRBV4-3 and TRBJ1-2, with D unclear. Germline loops: CDR1 LGHNA, CDR2 YSLEER. Deletions cut 0 bases from V and 5 bases from J, with 7 bases between. This CDR3 has 13 residues.

The chain recombines TRBV28 with TRBJ2-2, with TRBD1 matching over 9 bases. V lost 2 bases, J lost 1 base, and 5 bases stayed unmatched. Germline CDR1 and CDR2: MDHEN and SYDVKM. This CDR3 has 17 amino acids. CDR3: CASSLGSGQGNTGELFF. In nucleotides, the CDR3 is TGTGCCAGCAGTTTAGGCTCGGGACAGGGGAACACCGGGGAGCTGTTTTTT.

The chain has TRBV6-6 and TRBJ1-1; D gene unclear. The germline CDR1 and CDR2 sequences are MNHNY and SVGAGI (reference sequence). The CDR3 has 13 amino acids. The ends were cut back, 4 bases at V and 7 bases at J, with 13 bases in the middle. CDR3 loop: CASSLTRNHEAFF. CDR3 in DNA: TGTGCCAGCAGTTTAACCAGGAACCATGAAGCTTTCTTT.

V gene TRBV19 combines with J gene TRBJ1-2; 11 positions agree with TRBD1. The CDR3 loop spans 14 amino acids. With V trimmed by 5 bases and J by 5 bases, 4 bases remained unmatched. Germline lookup yields CDR1 LNHDA and CDR2 SQIVND (reference sequence). CDR3 bases: TGTGCCAGTAGTTCCGGGACAGGGGGTTATGGCTACACCTTC. This gives the protein CASSSGTGGYGYTF.

The rearrangement links TRBV19 to TRBJ2-3; 9 nucleotides match TRBD2. Trimming took 6 bases from V and 7 from J; bases not matched to a gene: 14. Germline loops: CDR1 LNHDA, CDR2 SQIVND (reference sequence). CDR3 length: 16 amino acids. The CDR3: CASRGGSGRVGHTQYF. CDR3 in DNA: TGTGCCAGTAGAGGGGGTAGCGGGAGAGTAGGACATACGCAGTATTTT.

V and J are TRBV2 and TRBJ2-3, with D maybe TRBD2 (6 bases). The CDR3 runs 15 residues. CDR1 SNHLY and CDR2 FYNNEI come from the germline V gene. Trimming cost V 4 bases and J 2 bases, with 13 bases left between them. This CDR3 reads CASSVGSGSTDTQYF. The CDR3 bases are TGTGCCAGCAGTGTTGGTAGCGGTTCCACAGATACGCAGTATTTT.

V is TRBV6-2 or TRBV6-3 and J is TRBJ2-2; the match to TRBD2 covers 8 bases. Unmatched junction bases numbered 10, after V lost 2 bases and J lost 2 bases. The germline V gene encodes CDR1 MNHEY and CDR2 SVGEGT. The CDR3 sequence is 18 residues long. The CDR3 nucleotides are TGTGCCAGCAGTTACGACCCCGTTGCGGGAGGTAACACCGGGGAGCTGTTTTTT. Translated, it gives CASSYDPVAGGNTGELFF.

The chain links TRBV5-1 to TRBJ1-6; TRBD1 agrees at 7 bases. Unmatched junction bases numbered 7, after V lost 2 bases and J lost 8 bases. Germline CDR1 SGHRS, CDR2 YFSETQ. This CDR3 contains 15 residues. CDR3: CASSLEGGGYSPLHF. CDR3 sequence (DNA): TGCGCCAGCAGCTTAGAAGGGGGCGGTTATTCACCCCTCCACTTT.

The chain combines TRBV24-1 with TRBJ2-2; possible D gene TRBD2, 6 bases. Looked up from germline, CDR1 is KGHDR and CDR2 is SFDVKD. The CDR3 is 13 amino acids. V gave up 10 bases and J gave up 1 base, with 9 bases separating them. This chain's CDR3 is CATRRGNTGELFF. CDR3 bases: TGTGCCACGAGGAGGGGGAACACCGGGGAGCTGTTTTTT.

The rearrangement links TRBV3-1 (or the pseudogene TRBV3-2) to TRBJ1-2; D remains unclear. Germline V CDR1 and CDR2: LGHDT, YNNKEL (reference sequence). V dropped 1 base and J dropped 3 bases, with 3 bases sitting between them. CDR3 length: 12 residues. In nucleotides, the CDR3 is TGTGCCAGCAGCCAAGCTTACTATGGCTACACCTTC. This sequence encodes CASSQAYYGYTF.

This chain uses TRBV6-5 with TRBJ2-7; possible D gene TRBD1, 5 bases. The CDR3 runs to 13 residues. The V gene lost 7 bases and the J gene lost 2 bases, with 12 bases spanning the gap. The germline CDR1 and CDR2 sequences are MNHEY and SVGAGI. The CDR3 DNA reads TGTGCCAGCAACTCGGACATAACCTACGAGCAGTACTTC. This encodes CASNSDITYEQYF.

This chain connects TRBV27 to TRBJ1-1; TRBD1 matches at 9 bases. Looked up from germline, CDR1 is MNHEY and CDR2 is SMNVEV (reference sequence). The ends lost 7 bases at V and 7 bases at J; junction bases unmatched: 10. This CDR3 has 14 residues. The CDR3 protein is CASIQTGGGGEAFF. In DNA form, the CDR3 reads TGTGCCAGCATCCAGACAGGGGGAGGCGGTGAAGCTTTCTTT.

The chain uses TRBV7-9 and TRBJ2-7; TRBD1 agrees at 7 bases. CDR3 length: 16 residues. The ends lost 1 base at V and 2 bases at J; junction bases unmatched: 8. The germline gives CDR1 SEHNR, CDR2 FQNEAQ (reference sequence). CDR3 loop: CASSLGVGQVAYEQYF. Written as DNA, the CDR3 is TGTGCCAGCAGCTTAGGGGTCGGACAGGTGGCCTACGAGCAGTACTTC.

The chain is built from TRBV3-1 (or the pseudogene TRBV3-2) and TRBJ1-6; D ambiguous. Germline V gene sequence: CDR1 LGHDT, CDR2 YNNKEL (reference sequence). CDR3 length: 18 amino acids. V was trimmed by 1 base and J by 2 bases, leaving 15 bases between them. CDR3 protein: CASSQVAGVGTYNSPLHF. DNA for the CDR3: TGTGCCAGCAGCCAAGTGGCCGGGGTTGGCACCTATAATTCACCCCTCCACTTT.

The chain couples TRBV9 to TRBJ1-3, with D uncertain. The V gene's germline CDR1 is SGDLS and CDR2 YYNGEE. Trimming cost V 0 bases and J 4 bases, with 17 bases left between them. The CDR3 has 17 residues. CDR3 residues: CASSVDMRAQLGNTIYF. As DNA, the CDR3 is TGTGCCAGCAGCGTAGACATGCGGGCGCAACTCGGAAACACCATATATTTT.

The sample holds a few counts of this clone. The rearrangement joins TRBV20-1 to TRBJ1-2; possible D gene TRBD1, 5 bases. V lost 4 bases, J lost 6 bases, and 6 bases lay in between. The V gene's germline CDR1 is DFQATT and CDR2 SNEGSKA (reference sequence). The CDR3 totals 10 residues. The CDR3 loop reads CSATRDGYTF. The CDR3 region has the DNA TGCAGTGCTACCAGGGATGGCTACACCTTC.